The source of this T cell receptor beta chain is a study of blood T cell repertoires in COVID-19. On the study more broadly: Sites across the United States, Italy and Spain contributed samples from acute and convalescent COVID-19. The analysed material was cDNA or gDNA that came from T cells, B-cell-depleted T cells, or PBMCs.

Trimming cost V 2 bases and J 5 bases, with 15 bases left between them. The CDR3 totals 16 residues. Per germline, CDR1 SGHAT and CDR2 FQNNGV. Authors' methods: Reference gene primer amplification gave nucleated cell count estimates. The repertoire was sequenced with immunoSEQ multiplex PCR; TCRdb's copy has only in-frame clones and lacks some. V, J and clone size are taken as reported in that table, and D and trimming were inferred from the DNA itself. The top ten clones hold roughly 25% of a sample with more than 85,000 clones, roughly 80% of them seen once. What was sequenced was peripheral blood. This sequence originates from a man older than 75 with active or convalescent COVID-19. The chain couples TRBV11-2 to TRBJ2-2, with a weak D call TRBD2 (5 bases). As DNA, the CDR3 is TGTGCCAGCAGCTTAAGAGGGAGTCTTCTTACCGGGGAGCTGTTTTTT. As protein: CASSLRGSLLTGELFF.